This T cell receptor beta chain comes out of a study of blood T cell repertoires in COVID-19. Study background: Some COVID-19 samples were acute and others convalescent; all came from the United States, Italy and Spain. Sources were T cells, B-cell-depleted T cells, or PBMCs; the material itself was cDNA or gDNA.

Authors' analysis steps: The authors estimated nucleated cell counts from reference gene primer amplification. Using immunoSEQ multiplex PCR, the repertoire was profiled, and TCRdb retains in-frame clones only, with some absent. V and J calls and clone size are those listed in that table; D and trimming were worked out from the DNA. The sample shows 25,000 to 35,000 clones, more than 65% of them seen only once. The CDR3 sequence is 14 residues long. Trimming took 6 bases from V and 2 from J; bases not matched to a gene: 2. Germline V gene lookup returns CDR1 KGHSH and CDR2 LQKENI. Sequences were obtained from peripheral blood. The sequence was collected from a woman aged 55-69 years with acute or convalescent COVID-19. This rearrangement joins TRBV18 to TRBJ2-3, with 10 nucleotides matching TRBD2. The CDR3 protein is CASSSGGHTDTQYF. CDR3 DNA sequence: TGTGCCAGCTCTAGCGGGGGGCACACAGATACGCAGTATTTT. The full variable domain, completed using reference TRBV18 and TRBJ2-3, is NAGVMQNPRHLVRRRGQEARLRCSPMKGHSHVYWYRQLPEEGLKFMVYLQKENIIDESGMPKERFSAEFPKEGPSILRIQQVVRGDSAAYFCASSSGGHTDTQYFGPGTRLTVL.